A selection of T cell receptor beta chains follows, all from one sample in a study of T cells in Graves' hyperthyroidism and ophthalmopathy. TCRdb fed the multiplex PCR reads into MiXCR, producing one record per CDR3 protein. The data show about 640,000 distinct CDR3 sequences, 45% seen once. Sequencing was performed on peripheral blood or thyroid tissue (not recorded which). The receptors were sampled from an adult man with Graves' disease, either hyperthyroidism or ophthalmopathy (not recorded which). Both conserved end residues are part of each CDR3. Each record gives: clone size, D gene, V gene, J gene, CDR3 DNA, CDR3 protein. D genes are given only for firm matches. Only part of the rows carry a size: once, few, many, or a class if the clone is expanded.

>once|.|TRBV12-3/TRBV12-4|TRBJ1-2
TGTGCCAGCACCCCTACAGGAATTTATGGCTACACCTTC
CASTPTGIYGYTF
>.|TRBD1|TRBV19|TRBJ1-5
TGTGCCAGTGCCCCGGGACAGGGTAGTTCTCAGCCCCAGCATTTT
CASAPGQGSSQPQHF
>many|TRBD2|TRBV2|TRBJ2-7
TGTGCCAGCAGAACCAGGACTAGCGGGACTTACGAGCAGTACTTC
CASRTRTSGTYEQYF
>once|.|TRBV2|TRBJ1-2
TGCGCCAGCGACCGGGGTACTCTGGGCTACACCTTC
CASDRGTLGYTF
>.|.|TRBV7-8|TRBJ1-1
TGTGCCTGGAGTGCGGCCAGGGGCGGCACTGAAGCTTTCTTT
CAWSAARGGTEAFF
>many|.|TRBV5-1|TRBJ1-2
TGCGCCAGCAGCTTTGACAGCATTGGCTACACCTTC
CASSFDSIGYTF
>few|.|TRBV19|TRBJ1-2
TGTGCCAGTATGTCCGAGGAACCTAACTATGGCTACACCTTC
CASMSEEPNYGYTF
>.|TRBD1|TRBV19|TRBJ2-2
TGTGCTCGCACCGGACAGGGGTCCGACACCGGGGAGCTGTTTTTT
CARTGQGSDTGELFF
>.|.|TRBV7-2|TRBJ1-5
TGTGCCAGCAGCTGGCAGGGGCCATTCAGAGCCCAGCATTTT
CASSWQGPFRAQHF
>.|TRBD1|TRBV6-1|TRBJ2-7
TGTGCCAGCAGTTCCCTGGGTACAGGGGCCTACGAGCAGTACTTC
CASSSLGTGAYEQYF
>.|.|TRBV5-1|TRBJ1-1
TGCGCCAGCAGCCAACCAGAGGGGGGAAACACTGAAGCTTTCTTT
CASSQPEGGNTEAFF
>many|TRBD1|TRBV7-9|TRBJ1-2
TGTGCCAGCAATACAGCAGCCAGGGGGGACTATGGCTACACCTTC
CASNTAARGDYGYTF
>.|TRBD1|TRBV29-1|TRBJ1-2
TGCAGCGTAGCTTCCGGGACAGGGGGCGTTCATGGCTACACCTTC
CSVASGTGGVHGYTF
>.|.|TRBV5-1|TRBJ1-2
TGCGCCAGCAGCTTGTTGGGAACGGGGGCACCCATCTATGGCTACACCTTC
CASSLLGTGAPIYGYTF
>.|.|TRBV6-6|TRBJ2-5
TGTGCCAGCAGATGGGACAACCAAGAGACCCAGTACTTC
CASRWDNQETQYF
>many|TRBD1|TRBV7-6|TRBJ2-7
TGTGCCAGCAGCTTAGCGCACGGACAGGGGGCGTACGAGCAGTACTTC
CASSLAHGQGAYEQYF
>.|.|TRBV20-1|TRBJ1-5
TGCAGTGCTACCGACGGTAATCAGCCCCAGCATTTT
CSATDGNQPQHF
>once|TRBD1|TRBV20-1|TRBJ2-6
TGCAGTGCTGCAGAACCGGGACAGAGGATGTTAGCAGGGGCCAACGTCCTGACTTTC
CSAAEPGQRMLAGANVLTF
>.|.|TRBV6-5|TRBJ1-1
TGTGCCAGCAGTGAAGCAGGGTACACTGAAGCTTTCTTT
CASSEAGYTEAFF
>.|.|TRBV19|TRBJ1-5
TGTGCTAGAGAGGGTTTCGGTCAGCCCCAGCATTTT
CAREGFGQPQHF
>many|.|TRBV7-9|TRBJ1-2
TGTGCCAGCAGCTCAGGGGAAGCAGCTGGCTACACCTTC
CASSSGEAAGYTF
>.|.|TRBV6-1|TRBJ1-4
TGTGCCAGCAGTTACTCGGACAACCAAATGAGGAAACTGTTTTTT
CASSYSDNQMRKLFF
>.|.|TRBV10-3|TRBJ1-2
TGTGCCATCAGTGAGTCATCAGGGCTCCAATATGGCTACACCTTC
CAISESSGLQYGYTF
>once|TRBD1|TRBV7-9|TRBJ1-2
TGTGCCAGCAGCTTAGGACAGGGCACCAATGGCTACACCTTC
CASSLGQGTNGYTF
>few|TRBD1|TRBV29-1|TRBJ1-2
TGTGCCTGCGGACAGGGGTCTAACTATGGCTACACCTTC
CACGQGSNYGYTF
>.|.|TRBV7-9|TRBJ2-5
TGTGCCAGCAGCTTTAGAATCATCCGGGTCACCCAGTACTTC
CASSFRIIRVTQYF
>few|.|TRBV7-3|TRBJ1-1
TGTGCCAGCAGCGCAGGGTGGGACACTGAAGCTTTCTTT
CASSAGWDTEAFF
>many|.|TRBV19|TRBJ2-5
TGTGCCAGTAGGGGGGCCGCCGAGACCCAGTACTTC
CASRGAAETQYF
>.|TRBD1|TRBV5-1|TRBJ1-5
TGCGCCAGCAGCATGGGACAGGGCTCGAGCAATCAGCCCCAGCATTTT
CASSMGQGSSNQPQHF
>many|.|TRBV9|TRBJ1-6
TGTGCCAGCAGCGTAGACGGACGAAATTATAATTCACCCCTCCACTTT
CASSVDGRNYNSPLHF
>.|TRBD1|TRBV6-1|TRBJ1-4
TGTGCCAGCAGGGGACAGGGAACACTGTTTTTT
CASRGQGTLFF
>.|TRBD1|TRBV20-1|TRBJ1-2
TGCAGTGCCAAGACAGGGGCGGACTATGGCTACACCTTC
CSAKTGADYGYTF
>.|.|TRBV10-2|TRBJ2-7
TGCGCCAGCACCCCTAGTGGGGCCAAGAGCTCCTACGAGCAGTACTTC
CASTPSGAKSSYEQYF
>few|.|TRBV20-1|TRBJ1-1
TGCAGTGCTAGAATCGGGGGCGTAAACACTGAAGCTTTCTTT
CSARIGGVNTEAFF
>.|TRBD1|TRBV12-3/TRBV12-4|TRBJ1-2
TGTGCCAGCAGGAGACAGGGGCTCGCCTATGGCTACACCTTC
CASRRQGLAYGYTF
>.|.|TRBV2|TRBJ1-1
TGTGCCAGCAGTTTCGGCGGGGCAACAAATGAAGCTTTCTTT
CASSFGGATNEAFF
>.|.|TRBV7-8|TRBJ2-3
TGTGCCAGCAGCCTACAGGGCTTCACAGATACGCAGTATTTT
CASSLQGFTDTQYF
>.|TRBD2|TRBV19|TRBJ2-2
TGTGCCAGTAACGTACTAGCGGGACACACCGGGGAGCTGTTTTTT
CASNVLAGHTGELFF
>.|.|TRBV29-1|TRBJ1-1
TGCAGCGACCCCCGGCCTATGAACACTGAAGCTTTCTTT
CSDPRPMNTEAFF
>.|.|TRBV11-1|TRBJ1-4
TGTGCCAGCAGAGAAGGGGATGGTGAAAAACTGTTTTTT
CASREGDGEKLFF
>.|.|TRBV6-1|TRBJ2-6
TGTGCCAGCAGTAAGGGCGATAACCTGAGAGGGGCCAACGGCCTGACTTTC
CASSKGDNLRGANGLTF
>.|TRBD1|TRBV5-1|TRBJ2-5
TGTGCCAGCAGCTCAGGGGGTCGGCAAGAGACCCAGTACTTC
CASSSGGRQETQYF
>.|TRBD1|TRBV29-1|TRBJ2-5
TGCAGCGTTGGCAGGGGGCTGAGGGAGACCCAGTACTTC
CSVGRGLRETQYF
>.|.|TRBV5-4|TRBJ1-1
TGTGCCAGCAGTCCGTATATGGTCCCTGAAGCTTTCTTT
CASSPYMVPEAFF
>.|.|TRBV20-1|TRBJ1-2
TGCAGTGCTAGAGATCAATCGACCCCAAGACCTCATGGCTACACCTTC
CSARDQSTPRPHGYTF
>few|.|TRBV5-5|TRBJ1-1
TGTGCCAGCAGCTTCGGGAATGAAGCTTTCTTT
CASSFGNEAFF
>many|TRBD1|TRBV29-1|TRBJ1-4
TGCAGCGTTGTTTGGGACAGGGGCGAGGAAAAACTGTTTTTT
CSVVWDRGEEKLFF
>.|.|TRBV21-1|TRBJ1-2
TGTGCCAGCAGCACCTACACCGACGGTGGCTACACCTTC
CASSTYTDGGYTF
>.|.|TRBV12-3/TRBV12-4|TRBJ1-2
TGTGCCAGCAGTTACCCCCAAGGAAAGGACGGGTCCTATGGCTACACCTTC
CASSYPQGKDGSYGYTF
>.|TRBD1|TRBV2|TRBJ2-7
TGTGCCAGCAGTGCAGACAGGGTCAACTACGAGCAGTACTTC
CASSADRVNYEQYF
>many|TRBD1|TRBV10-3|TRBJ1-2
TGTGCCATCAGTACACGGGACAGGGATTTTAGTGACTATGGCTACACCTTC
CAISTRDRDFSDYGYTF
>many|.|TRBV2|TRBJ1-1
TGTGCCAGCGCTCCAAACACTGAAGCTTTCTTT
CASAPNTEAFF
>.|TRBD1|TRBV7-9|TRBJ2-7
TGTGCCAGCAGCTTCACAGGGGATATTAAGCAGTACTTC
CASSFTGDIKQYF
>.|TRBD1|TRBV7-9|TRBJ1-1
TGTGCCAGCAGCCTCCGACAGGGGACGGGGGCTGAAGCTTTCTTT
CASSLRQGTGAEAFF
>many|.|TRBV7-9|TRBJ2-6
TGTGCCAGCAGCCTGCCCGGACAGCCTGGGGCCAACGTCCTGACTTTC
CASSLPGQPGANVLTF
>many|.|TRBV15|TRBJ1-2
TGTGCCACCAGCAGGGCTTCAGGGAACTATGGCTACACCTTC
CATSRASGNYGYTF